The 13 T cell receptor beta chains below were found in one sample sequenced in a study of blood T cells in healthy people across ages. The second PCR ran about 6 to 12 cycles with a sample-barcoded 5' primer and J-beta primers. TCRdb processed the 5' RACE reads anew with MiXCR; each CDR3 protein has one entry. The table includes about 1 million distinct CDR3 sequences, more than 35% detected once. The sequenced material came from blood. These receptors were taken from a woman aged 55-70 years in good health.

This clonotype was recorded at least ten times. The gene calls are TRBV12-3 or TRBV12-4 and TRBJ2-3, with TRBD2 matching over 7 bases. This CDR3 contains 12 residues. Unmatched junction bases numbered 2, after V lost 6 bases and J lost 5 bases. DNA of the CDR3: TGTGCCAGCAGCCCGGGGGGAGATACGCAGTATTTT. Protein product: CASSPGGDTQYF.

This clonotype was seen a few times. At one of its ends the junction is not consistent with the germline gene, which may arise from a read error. The CDR3, as DNA: TGTGCCAGCAGCCAACAGGGCAATCAGCCCCGGCATTTT. Protein product: CASSQQGNQPRHF. This chain connects TRBV11-2 to TRBJ1-5; D perhaps matches TRBD1 (6 bases). There are 13 residues in the CDR3. Germline CDR1 and CDR2: SGHAT and FQNNGV.

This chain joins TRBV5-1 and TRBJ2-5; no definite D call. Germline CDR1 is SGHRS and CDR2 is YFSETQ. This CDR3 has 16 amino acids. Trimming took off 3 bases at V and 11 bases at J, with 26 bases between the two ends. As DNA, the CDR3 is TGCGCCAGCAGCTCGCCCCTGGACGTAGTTGGAAGAGAGCAGTACTTC. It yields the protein CASSSPLDVVGREQYF.

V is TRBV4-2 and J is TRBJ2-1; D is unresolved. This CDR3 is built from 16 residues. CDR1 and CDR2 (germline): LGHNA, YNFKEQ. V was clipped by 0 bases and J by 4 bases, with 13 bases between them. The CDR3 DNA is TGTGCCAGCAGCCAAGATAGGGCTAGAGAATACAATGAGCAGTTCTTC. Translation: CASSQDRAREYNEQFF.

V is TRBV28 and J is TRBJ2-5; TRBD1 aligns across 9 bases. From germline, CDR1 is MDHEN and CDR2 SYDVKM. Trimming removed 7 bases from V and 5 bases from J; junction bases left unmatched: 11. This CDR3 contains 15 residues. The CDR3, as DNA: TGTGCCAGCACTCCACTGGTAGACAGGGGGGAGACCCAGTACTTC. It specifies CASTPLVDRGETQYF.

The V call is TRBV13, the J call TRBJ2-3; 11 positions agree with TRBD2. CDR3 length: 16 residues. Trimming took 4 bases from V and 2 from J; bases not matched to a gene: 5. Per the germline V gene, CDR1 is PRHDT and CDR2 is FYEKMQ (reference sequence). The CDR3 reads CASSSVAGGDTDTQYF. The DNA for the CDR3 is TGTGCCAGCAGCTCGGTAGCGGGAGGGGACACAGATACGCAGTATTTT.

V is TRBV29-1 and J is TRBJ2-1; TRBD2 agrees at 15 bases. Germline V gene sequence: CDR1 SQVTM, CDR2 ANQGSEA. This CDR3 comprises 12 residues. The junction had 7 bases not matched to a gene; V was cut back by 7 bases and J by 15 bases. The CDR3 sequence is CSASGLAGGVFF. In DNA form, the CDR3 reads TGCAGCGCCTCGGGACTAGCGGGAGGCGTGTTCTTC.

CDR3 loop: CSTGSWGTDTQYF. Here the CDR3 DNA reads TGCAGTACGGGGAGTTGGGGCACAGATACGCAGTATTTT. The chain is built from TRBV20-1 and TRBJ2-3; TRBD2 is a possible D gene (5 bases). Per germline, CDR1 DFQATT and CDR2 SNEGSKA (reference sequence). The V gene lost 8 bases and the J gene lost 1 base, with 13 bases spanning the gap. The CDR3 totals 13 residues.

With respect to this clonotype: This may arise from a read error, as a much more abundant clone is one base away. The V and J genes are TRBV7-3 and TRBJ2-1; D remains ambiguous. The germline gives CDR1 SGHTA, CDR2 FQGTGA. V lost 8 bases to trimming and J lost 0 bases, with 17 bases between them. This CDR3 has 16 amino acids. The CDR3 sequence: CASGSLTASSYNEQFF. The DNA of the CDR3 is TGTGCCAGCGGCTCTCTGACCGCTAGCTCCTACAATGAGCAGTTCTTC.

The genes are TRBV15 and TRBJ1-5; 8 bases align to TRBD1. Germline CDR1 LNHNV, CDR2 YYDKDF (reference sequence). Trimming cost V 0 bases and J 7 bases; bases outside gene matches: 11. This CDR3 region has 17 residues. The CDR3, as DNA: TGTGCCACCAGCAGAGATACGGCGACAGGGGTAGGACAGCCCCAGCATTTT. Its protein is CATSRDTATGVGQPQHF. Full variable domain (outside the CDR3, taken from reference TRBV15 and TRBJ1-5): DAMVIQNPRYQVTQFGKPVTLSCSQTLNHNVMYWYQQKSSQAPKLLFHYYDKDFNNEADTPDNFQSRRPNTSFCFLDIRSPGLGDTAMYLCATSRDTATGVGQPQHFGDGTRLSIL.

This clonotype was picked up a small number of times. Here the CDR3 reads CASSGLTGGEKLFF. The CDR3 nucleotides are TGTGCCAGCAGCGGCCTGACAGGAGGGGAAAAACTGTTTTTT. The V gene is TRBV7-9, the J gene TRBJ1-4, with D possibly being TRBD1 (6 bases). This CDR3 contains 14 residues. Deletions cut 5 bases from V and 8 bases from J, with 15 bases between. Per the germline V gene, CDR1 is SEHNR and CDR2 is FQNEAQ (reference sequence).

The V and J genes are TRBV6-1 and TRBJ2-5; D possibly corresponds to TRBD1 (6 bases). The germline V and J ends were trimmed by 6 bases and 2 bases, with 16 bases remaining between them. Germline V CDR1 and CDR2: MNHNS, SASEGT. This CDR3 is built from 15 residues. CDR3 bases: TGTGCCAGCAGGAGGGACACAGGATTTCAAGAGACCCAGTACTTC. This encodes CASRRDTGFQETQYF.

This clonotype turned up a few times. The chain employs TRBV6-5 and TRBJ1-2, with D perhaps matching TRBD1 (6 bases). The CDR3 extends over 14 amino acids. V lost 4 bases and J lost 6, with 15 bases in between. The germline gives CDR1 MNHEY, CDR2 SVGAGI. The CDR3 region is CASSFWDKADGYTF. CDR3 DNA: TGTGCCAGCAGTTTCTGGGACAAAGCTGATGGCTACACCTTC.